This T cell receptor beta chain comes out of a study of T cell repertoires in ileal Crohn's disease. CDR1 and CDR2 (germline): MNHEY, SVGAGI. The CDR3 contains 15 residues. V lost 6 bases and J lost 5; bases outside the gene matches: 9. General study results and limits: Postoperative endoscopy occurred within one year, median around 6.6 months.

Comments on this clone: Its antigen is not known.

Time point specified: neoterminal ileum biopsy at postoperative endoscopy, about 6 months after surgery. Some clones are missing from TCRdb's copy, which holds only in-frame ones; the method was immunoSEQ multiplex PCR. The sample consists of more than 50,000 clones, around 90% of them appearing once. V gene TRBV6-5 combines with J gene TRBJ2-5, with 10 bases that match TRBD2. The sample consisted of ileal tissue. This TCR was recovered from an adult with Crohn's disease. CDR3 in amino acids: CASRLSGGAGETQYF. CDR3 nucleotides: TGTGCCAGCAGGTTGAGCGGGGGGGCTGGGGAGACCCAGTACTTC.